The clone carrying this T cell receptor beta chain was counted between two and nine times. The data were taken from a study of identical twins. It was template switching that added a universal primer site, and there were unique molecular identifiers on the cDNA. TCRdb itself ran the 5' RACE reads through MiXCR, one entry per CDR3 protein. This table holds around 250,000 distinct CDR3 sequences, 5.5% to 7.5% found once. V lost 0 bases and J lost 8, with 11 bases in between. From germline, CDR1 is GTSNPN and CDR2 SVGIG (reference sequence). This CDR3 region has 14 residues. In addition, the sample was reused for a study of T cells expressing NK-cell markers. As that study records: Investigators obtained TCR beta repertoires from sorted CD3+CD56+NKG2C+, CD3+CD56+NKG2C- and CD3+CD56-NKG2C+ T cells.

Material for sequencing was CD8+ T cells sorted from blood. The rearrangement links TRBV30 to TRBJ1-6, with D unresolved. The receptor's source is a woman aged 18-29 years in good health. The CDR3 DNA reads as TGTGCCTGGAGTGTAGGAGGCGGGGATTCACCCCTCCACTTT. Translation gives CAWSVGGGDSPLHF.